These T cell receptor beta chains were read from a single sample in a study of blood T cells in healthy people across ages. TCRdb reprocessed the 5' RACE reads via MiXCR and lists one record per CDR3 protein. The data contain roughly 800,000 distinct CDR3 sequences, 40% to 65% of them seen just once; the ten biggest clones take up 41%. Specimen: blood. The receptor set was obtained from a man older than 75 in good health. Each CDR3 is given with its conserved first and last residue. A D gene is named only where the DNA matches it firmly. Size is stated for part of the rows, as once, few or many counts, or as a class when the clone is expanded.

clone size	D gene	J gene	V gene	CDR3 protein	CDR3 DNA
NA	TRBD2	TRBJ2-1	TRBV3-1	CASSQVWEGLSEQFF	TGTGCCAGCAGCCAAGTGTGGGAGGGCCTGAGTGAGCAGTTCTTC
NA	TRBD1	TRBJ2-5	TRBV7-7	CASSSLQGKETQYF	TGTGCCAGCAGCTCACTACAGGGGAAAGAGACCCAGTACTTC
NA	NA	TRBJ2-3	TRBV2	CASSGSGHTDTQYF	TGTGCCAGCAGTGGAAGCGGGCACACAGATACGCAGTATTTT
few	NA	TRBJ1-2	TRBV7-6	CASSPLGRVQGGYTF	TGTGCCAGCAGCCCCCTGGGGAGGGTACAGGGTGGCTACACCTTC
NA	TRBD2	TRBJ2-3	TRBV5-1	CASTAFLGLAGIGTDTQYF	TGCGCCAGCACGGCGTTCTTGGGACTAGCGGGAATTGGCACAGATACGCAGTATTTT
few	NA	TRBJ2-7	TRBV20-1	CSASRERALSYEQYF	TGCAGTGCTTCCCGGGAGAGGGCCCTCTCCTACGAGCAGTACTTC
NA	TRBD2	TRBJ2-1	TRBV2	CASRLLAAPGSEQFF	TGTGCCAGCAGGCTACTAGCGGCCCCCGGGTCTGAGCAGTTCTTC
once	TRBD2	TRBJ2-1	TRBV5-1	CASSPGTSGSGEQFF	TGCGCCAGCAGCCCGGGGACTAGCGGGAGTGGTGAGCAGTTCTTC
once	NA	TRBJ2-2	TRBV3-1	CASSQVRGNTGELFF	TGTGCCAGCAGCCAAGTGAGGGGCAACACCGGGGAGCTGTTTTTT
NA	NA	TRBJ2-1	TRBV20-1	CSALGRWNNEQFF	TGCAGTGCCCTTGGTCGGTGGAACAATGAGCAGTTCTTC
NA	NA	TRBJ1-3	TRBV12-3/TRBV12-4	CASRVPGNTIYF	TGTGCCAGCAGAGTCCCTGGAAACACCATATATTTT
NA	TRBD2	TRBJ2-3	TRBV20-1	CSARDRRVAGGPDTQYF	TGCAGTGCTAGAGACCGGCGAGTAGCGGGAGGGCCGGATACGCAGTATTTT
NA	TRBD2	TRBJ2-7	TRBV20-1	CSASFSGSETYEQYF	TGCAGTGCTAGTTTTAGCGGGAGCGAAACCTACGAGCAGTACTTC
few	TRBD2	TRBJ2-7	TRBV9	CASSVGSSGRTYEQYF	TGTGCCAGCAGCGTAGGTTCCAGCGGGAGAACCTACGAGCAGTACTTC
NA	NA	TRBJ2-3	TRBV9	CASSVGASDTDTQYF	TGTGCCAGCAGCGTAGGGGCTAGCGACACAGATACGCAGTATTTT
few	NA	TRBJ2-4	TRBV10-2	CASSTGQGNIQYF	TGCGCCAGCAGTACGGGTCAGGGGAACATTCAGTACTTC
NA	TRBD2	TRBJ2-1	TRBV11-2	CASSLSQLAGGPQVKFF	TGTGCCAGCAGCCTTAGTCAACTAGCGGGAGGACCACAGGTTAAGTTCTTC
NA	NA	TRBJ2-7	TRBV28	CASSEIPKTYEQYF	TGTGCCAGCAGCGAAATCCCGAAGACCTACGAGCAGTACTTC
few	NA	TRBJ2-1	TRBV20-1	CSVRPNEQFF	TGCAGTGTCCGGCCCAATGAGCAGTTCTTC
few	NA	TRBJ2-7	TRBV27	CASSLYPGGAYEQYF	TGTGCCAGCAGTTTATACCCAGGGGGGGCGTACGAGCAGTACTTC
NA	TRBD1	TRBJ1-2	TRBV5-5	CASSFGLGQYGYTF	TGTGCCAGCAGCTTTGGACTGGGACAGTATGGCTACACCTTC
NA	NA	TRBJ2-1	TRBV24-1	CATSDPRLDEQFF	TGTGCCACCAGTGATCCACGACTCGATGAGCAGTTCTTC
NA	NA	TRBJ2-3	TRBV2	CASSEPEYAYF	TGTGCCAGCAGTGAACCGGAATACGCGTATTTT
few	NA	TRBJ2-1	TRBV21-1	CASSSNQAACNEQFF	TGTGCCAGCAGCTCAAACCAGGCAGCCTGCAATGAGCAGTTCTTC
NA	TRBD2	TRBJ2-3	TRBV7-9	CASSLTAGGPTDTQYF	TGTGCCAGCAGCTTAACCGCGGGGGGTCCCACAGATACGCAGTATTTT
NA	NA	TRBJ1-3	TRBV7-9	CASSSLGGGNTIYF	TGTGCCAGCAGCTCCCTGGGCGGGGGAAACACCATATATTTT
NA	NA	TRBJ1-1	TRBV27	CASSLTVASDTEAFF	TGTGCCAGCAGTTTAACCGTAGCGTCGGACACTGAAGCTTTCTTT